This TCR beta chain comes out of a study of cytomegalovirus exposure and HLA in healthy donors. Overall study context: Drawn from HLA-typed donors, tens of millions of unique TCRs were held in an early data release. General observations from the study: Most observed TCR sequences were rare, whereas some public TCRs were detected in many donors.

Researchers ran the PCR with 60 Vbeta and 13 Jbeta primers. Per the original methods: Later, an analysis found around 80 million unique TCR beta chains, and about 9.9 million of these were shared. The protocol was immunoSEQ multiplex PCR, while the TCRdb copy is restricted to in-frame clones and leaves out a portion. V and J calls and clone size follow that table, whereas D and trimming were derived from the DNA. The data hold some 150,000 clones, with 64% observed a single time. CDR1 is SGHVS, CDR2 FQNEAQ, per germline. J gave up 9 bases and V 5 bases, and 14 bases lay outside the gene matches. The CDR3 is 16 residues long. Turning to this clone: Its antigen is as yet unknown.

This chain links TRBV7-8 with TRBJ1-5; 9 nucleotides align to TRBD1. Material for sequencing was PBMCs. The sequence came from a woman aged 40 to 50 in good health and CMV-seronegative. Written as DNA, the CDR3 is TGTGCCAGCAGCCGGGACAGGGTGCAATCAGGTCGGCCCCAGCATTTT. Protein product: CASSRDRVQSGRPQHF.